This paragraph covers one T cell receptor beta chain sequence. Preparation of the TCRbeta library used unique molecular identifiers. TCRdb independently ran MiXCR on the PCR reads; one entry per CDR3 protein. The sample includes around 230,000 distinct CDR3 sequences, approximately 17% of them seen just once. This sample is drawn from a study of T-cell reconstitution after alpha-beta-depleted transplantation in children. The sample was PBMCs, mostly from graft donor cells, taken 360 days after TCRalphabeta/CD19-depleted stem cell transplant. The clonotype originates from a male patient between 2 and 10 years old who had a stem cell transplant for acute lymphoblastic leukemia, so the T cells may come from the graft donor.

The CDR3 DNA follows: TGTGCCAGCAGTTTCGGACTAGCGGGAGCGGCAGATACGCAGTATTTT. It specifies CASSFGLAGAADTQYF. The chain combines TRBV28 with TRBJ2-3; TRBD2 matches at 13 bases. CDR1 and CDR2 from the germline V gene are MDHEN and SYDVKM. The V gene end was trimmed by 3 bases and the J gene end by 4 bases; junction bases not matched to a gene: 4. This CDR3 region has 16 residues. Full variable domain (rest looked up from reference TRBV28 and TRBJ2-3): DVKVTQSSRYLVKRTGEKVFLECVQDMDHENMFWYRQDPGLGLRLIYFSYDVKMKEKGDIPEGYSVSREKKERFSLILESASTNQTSMYLCASSFGLAGAADTQYFGPGTRLTVL.